This TCR beta chain was identified in a study of identifying expanded T cells in peripheral blood. Sequencing used immunoSEQ multiplex PCR; TCRdb keeps in-frame clones, though not all of them. The table records 75,000 to 95,000 clones, approximately 89% of them present only once. This clone was seen a handful of times. There are 14 residues in the CDR3. The V segment lost 1 base and the J segment 13 bases; nucleotides outside the gene matches: 12. Germline CDR1 reads MGHRA; CDR2 reads YSYEKL. Collection occurred without any documented infections or immune events in donors. Material for sequencing was blood. The rearrangement links TRBV4-1 to TRBJ2-7; 8 positions agree with TRBD2. This clonotype was sampled from a person aged 18 to 70 in good health. CDR3 amino acids: CASSQAGTSASIYF. CDR3 DNA sequence: TGCGCCAGCAGCCAAGCCGGGACTAGTGCCTCTATATACTTC.